The next 10 T cell receptor beta chains were all read from a single sample in a study of blood T cell repertoires in COVID-19. The table came from immunoSEQ multiplex PCR; TCRdb's copy has only in-frame clones and leaves some out. This sample has about 300,000 clones; about nine tenths occur once, and the top ten carry 8% to 13%. Material for sequencing was PBMCs or T cells enriched from blood (not recorded which). These receptors were taken from a woman aged 18-35 years who had recovered from COVID-19.

This chain links TRBV11-2 with TRBJ1-1; a possible D gene is TRBD1 (5 bases). CDR3 length: 14 residues. Germline V gives CDR1 SGHAT, CDR2 FQNNGV. Trimming removed 4 bases from V and 7 bases from J, with 16 bases in between. This CDR3 is CASSSGRGGSEAFF. Here the CDR3 DNA reads TGTGCCAGCAGCTCGGGACGTGGGGGGAGTGAAGCTTTCTTT.

The genes are TRBV29-1 and TRBJ2-1; D is possibly TRBD2 (5 bases). From germline, CDR1 is SQVTM and CDR2 ANQGSEA. V dropped 6 bases and J dropped 1 base, with 10 bases sitting between them. This CDR3 has 13 amino acids. The CDR3 DNA sequence: TGCAGCGTAAGCGGTAGTTCCTACAATGAGCAGTTCTTC. This sequence encodes CSVSGSSYNEQFF.

The chain couples TRBV7-9 to TRBJ1-1; D remains unclear. Germline loops: CDR1 SEHNR, CDR2 FQNEAQ (reference sequence). The CDR3 has 11 residues. V was cut by 5 bases and J by 8 bases, with 9 bases left in between. This CDR3 is CASSGRSEAFF. Written as DNA, the CDR3 is TGTGCCAGCAGCGGCCGATCCGAAGCTTTCTTT.

The V and J genes are TRBV18 and TRBJ1-4; 7 nucleotides line up with TRBD1. The CDR3 consists of 16 residues. The germline V gene encodes CDR1 KGHSH and CDR2 LQKENI. After removal of 1 base from V and 2 bases from J, the junction contained 4 bases not matched to a gene. The CDR3 region is CASSPQGAVTNEKLFF. Here the CDR3 DNA reads TGTGCCAGCTCACCACAGGGGGCTGTGACTAATGAAAAACTGTTTTTT.

The chain carries TRBV19 and TRBJ2-1; TRBD2 aligns across 8 bases. The CDR3 consists of 15 residues. Germline V lookup: CDR1 LNHDA, CDR2 SQIVND (reference sequence). With V trimmed by 3 bases and J by 5 bases, 6 bases remained unmatched. The CDR3 nucleotides are TGTGCCAGTAGTATTTACGGGACTAGTCACAATGAGCAGTTCTTC. Translating it yields CASSIYGTSHNEQFF.

The V and J genes are TRBV7-9 and TRBJ2-2, with D perhaps matching TRBD1 (5 bases). The ends were cut back, 4 bases at V and 1 base at J, with 10 bases in the middle. Looked up from germline, CDR1 is SEHNR and CDR2 is FQNEAQ (reference sequence). The CDR3 sequence is 15 residues long. The CDR3 sequence: CASSSGMGNTGELFF. DNA of the CDR3: TGTGCCAGCAGCTCAGGGATGGGGAACACCGGGGAGCTGTTTTTT.

The chain carries TRBV14 and TRBJ1-6; tentatively, D is TRBD1 (5 bases). With 1 base removed from V and 6 bases from J, the gap between germline ends came to 7 bases. Per the germline V gene, CDR1 is SGHDN and CDR2 is FVKESK. The CDR3 runs to 14 residues. The CDR3 region is CASSQVGGNSPLHF. CDR3 DNA: TGTGCCAGCAGCCAAGTGGGGGGTAATTCACCCCTCCACTTT.

The chain combines TRBV6-1 with TRBJ2-7, with D unclear. This CDR3 is 14 amino acids long. Per the germline V gene, CDR1 is MNHNS and CDR2 is SASEGT. V lost 0 bases, J lost 2 bases, and 8 bases lay in between. CDR3: CASSEASQTYEQYF. CDR3 DNA sequence: TGTGCCAGCAGTGAAGCTTCACAGACCTACGAGCAGTACTTC.

V is TRBV3-1 (or the pseudogene TRBV3-2) and J is TRBJ2-1; 8 bases map to TRBD2. Trimming at V came to 1 base and at J to 8 bases, leaving 13 bases not matched to a gene. CDR1 and CDR2 from the germline V gene are LGHDT and YNNKEL (reference sequence). This CDR3 is 17 amino acids long. The CDR3 DNA reads as TGTGCCAGCAGCCAAGGGGGTCTGCGGGGGGCCGTGGATGAGCAGTTCTTC. Its translation: CASSQGGLRGAVDEQFF.

The chain has TRBV18 and TRBJ1-1; 10 bases match TRBD1. The CDR3 sequence is 13 residues long. Germline V gives CDR1 KGHSH, CDR2 LQKENI. V lost 3 bases and J lost 7; bases outside the gene matches: 2. The CDR3 sequence: CASSPRDRGEAFF. In DNA, the CDR3 is TGTGCCAGCTCACCGAGGGACAGGGGTGAAGCTTTCTTT.